This entry lists 12 T cell receptor beta chains sequenced from one sample in a study of OX40 agonist ivuxolimab in advanced cancers. Produced via immunoSEQ multiplex PCR; TCRdb's table is partial and in-frame only. The table lists approximately 14,000 clones, around 77% of them singletons. This specimen consisted of CD4+ or CD8+ T cells sorted from blood, obtained in a trial of the OX40 agonist ivuxolimab. The receptors were sampled from an adult with an advanced solid tumor such as melanoma, head and neck, liver or kidney cancer.

The chain uses TRBV27 and TRBJ2-3, with D unclear. The V gene lost 11 bases and the J gene lost 6 bases, with 12 bases spanning the gap. This CDR3 region has 11 residues. Germline V gene lookup returns CDR1 MNHEY and CDR2 SMNVEV (reference sequence). For the CDR3, the DNA is TGTGCCTCAGGTGGTGTCGATACGCAGTATTTT. This translates into CASGGVDTQYF.

The rearrangement links TRBV27 to TRBJ2-1; 12 bases align to TRBD2. V trimming: 5 bases; J trimming: 7 bases; junction bases outside the gene matches: 6. CDR1 and CDR2 (germline): MNHEY, SMNVEV (reference sequence). CDR3 size: 15 residues. The CDR3: CASSLAGGGANEQFF. As DNA, the CDR3 is TGTGCCAGCAGTCTAGCGGGAGGGGGTGCAAATGAGCAGTTCTTC.

The chain employs TRBV7-6 and TRBJ1-2; D is perhaps TRBD1 (5 bases). From germline, CDR1 is SGHVS and CDR2 FNYEAQ. The CDR3 loop spans 15 amino acids. The ends were cut back, 5 bases at V and 2 bases at J, with 15 bases in the middle. CDR3 in amino acids: CASSRSPGTNYGYTF. The CDR3 DNA follows: TGTGCCAGCAGCCGATCCCCAGGGACGAACTATGGCTACACCTTC.

The chain combines TRBV9 with TRBJ2-7, with 9 bases lining up with TRBD2. Losses at the gene ends were 4 bases for V and 5 bases for J; bases not matched to a gene: 10. Germline V gene sequence: CDR1 SGDLS, CDR2 YYNGEE. CDR3 size: 15 residues. The CDR3 loop reads CASSPIAGDPHEQYF. For the CDR3, the DNA is TGTGCCAGCAGCCCAATAGCGGGAGACCCCCACGAGCAGTACTTC. The whole variable domain, filled in from reference TRBV9 and TRBJ2-7, reads DSGVTQTPKHLITATGQRVTLRCSPRSGDLSVYWYQQSLDQGLQFLIQYYNGEERAKGNILERFSAQQFPDLHSELNLSSLELGDSALYFCASSPIAGDPHEQYFGPGTRLTVT.

The V and J genes are TRBV19 and TRBJ2-7; TRBD2 matches 11 bases. Per germline, CDR1 LNHDA and CDR2 SQIVND (reference sequence). The junction had 3 bases not matched to a gene; V was cut back by 5 bases and J by 0 bases. The CDR3 has 15 amino acids. CDR3: CASSWTSGYSYEQYF. The CDR3 nucleotides read TGTGCCAGTAGTTGGACTAGCGGGTACTCCTACGAGCAGTACTTC.

The genes are TRBV19 and TRBJ2-1; possible D gene TRBD1, 6 bases. Trimming stripped 3 bases from V and 7 bases from J, with 13 bases between. The germline V gene has CDR1 LNHDA and CDR2 SQIVND (reference sequence). The CDR3 has 14 amino acids. CDR3 in amino acids: CASSIFVTGNEQFF. In nucleotides, the CDR3 is TGTGCCAGTAGTATTTTTGTAACAGGGAATGAGCAGTTCTTC.

V and J are TRBV11-1 and TRBJ2-7; 11 bases fit TRBD1. Trimming at V came to 5 bases and at J to 6 bases, leaving 12 bases not matched to a gene. This CDR3 is built from 16 residues. Germline loops: CDR1 SGHAT, CDR2 FQDESV (reference sequence). CDR3 sequence: CASSHPYSGTGGEQYF. The CDR3 nucleotides are TGTGCCAGCAGCCACCCCTACTCCGGGACAGGGGGCGAGCAGTACTTC.

The chain carries TRBV4-1 and TRBJ2-3; 12 nucleotides agree with TRBD2. Germline V CDR1 and CDR2: MGHRA, YSYEKL. CDR3 length: 17 amino acids. V trimming: 2 bases; J trimming: 4 bases; junction bases outside the gene matches: 7. The chain's CDR3 is CASSQLTSGRSADTQYF. The CDR3 DNA is TGCGCCAGCAGCCAATTAACTAGCGGGAGGAGTGCAGATACGCAGTATTTT.

The rearrangement links TRBV6-5 to TRBJ2-7, with D maybe TRBD2 (6 bases). Germline CDR1 is MNHEY and CDR2 is SVGAGI. This CDR3 has 14 residues. With 2 bases removed from V and 1 base from J, the gap between germline ends came to 9 bases. The CDR3 here is CASSYDGSSYEQYF. In DNA form, the CDR3 reads TGTGCCAGCAGTTACGACGGGAGTTCCTACGAGCAGTACTTC.

The CDR3 region has the DNA TGCAGCGTTTGTTTCGGGGCGGGAAACACTGAAGCTTTCTTT. Protein: CSVCFGAGNTEAFF. The chain joins TRBV29-1 to TRBJ1-1, with a possible D match to TRBD1 (5 bases). V was cut by 5 bases and J by 2 bases, with 15 bases left in between. This CDR3 region has 14 residues. Per germline, CDR1 SQVTM and CDR2 ANQGSEA.

This chain connects TRBV7-2 to TRBJ2-5, with D unresolved. CDR3 length: 15 residues. V was cut by 7 bases and J by 1 base, with 16 bases left in between. Germline loops: CDR1 SGHTA, CDR2 FQGNSA. In DNA form, the CDR3 reads TGTGCCAGCACCCCGAGAGGAGTGATCCAAGAGACCCAGTACTTC. This encodes CASTPRGVIQETQYF.

This clone has a handful of counts. The CDR3 region is CASSGGQLNTEAFF. The CDR3 DNA is TGTGCCAGCAGCGGGGGACAGCTGAACACTGAAGCTTTCTTT. The V call is TRBV9, the J call TRBJ1-1, with 7 bases lining up with TRBD1. The germline gives CDR1 SGDLS, CDR2 YYNGEE. CDR3 length: 14 amino acids. J was trimmed by 0 bases and V by 3 bases; bases with no gene match: 2.